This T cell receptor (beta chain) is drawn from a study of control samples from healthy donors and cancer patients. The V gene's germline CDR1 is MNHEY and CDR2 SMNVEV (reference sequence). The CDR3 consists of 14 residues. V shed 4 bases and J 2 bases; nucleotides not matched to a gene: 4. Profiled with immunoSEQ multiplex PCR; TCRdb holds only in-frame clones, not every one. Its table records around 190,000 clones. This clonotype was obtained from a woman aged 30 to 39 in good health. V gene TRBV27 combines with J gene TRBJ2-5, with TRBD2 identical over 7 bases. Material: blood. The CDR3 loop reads CASSSSGGQETQYF. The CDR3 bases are TGTGCCAGCAGTTCCTCGGGGGGACAAGAGACCCAGTACTTC.